The clone carrying this TCR beta chain was observed at least ten times. Grouping used clinical history reported by participants in a survey and questionnaire. This CDR3 is built from 12 residues. V gave up 5 bases and J gave up 3 bases, with 8 bases separating them. The germline CDR1 and CDR2 sequences are MNHEY and SVGEGT. The data were obtained in a study of blood T cell repertoires in COVID-19. About the research overall: Researchers got acute and convalescent COVID-19 samples from the United States, Italy and Spain. Sources were T cells, B-cell-depleted T cells, or PBMCs; the material itself was cDNA or gDNA.

Profiling relied on immunoSEQ multiplex PCR, and the TCRdb table lists in-frame clones only, not all of them. The table records 150,000 to 200,000 clones, 82% of them present only once. The chain links TRBV6-2 or TRBV6-3 to TRBJ2-7, with D unresolved. The sequence derives from a woman aged 55-69 years with acute COVID-19. Sequenced sample: PBMCs or T cells enriched from blood (not recorded which). CDR3 residues: CASSVPYYEQYF. The CDR3 nucleotides are TGTGCCAGCAGTGTGCCCTACTACGAGCAGTACTTC.